Many counts were recorded for the clone carrying this T cell receptor beta chain. As yet, its antigen is unknown. The data were obtained in a study of blood T cells in healthy people across ages. The study's findings and limits: Estimated diversity, derived from one million T cells, was regarded as an underestimate. Higher diversity and more naive CD4+ cells were features of long-lived donors, compared to aged donors.

A sample-barcoded 5' primer and a J-beta primer mix were used in a second PCR of roughly 7 to 11 cycles. TCRdb used MiXCR to reprocess the 5' RACE reads, holding one entry per CDR3 protein. Of 800,000 to 950,000 distinct CDR3 sequences in the sample, 25% to 30% were seen once. Trimming removed 0 bases from V and 4 bases from J, with 12 bases in between. Germline V CDR1 and CDR2: DFQATT, SNEGSKA (reference sequence). The CDR3 runs to 14 residues. In addition, the sample was reused for a study of T cells of mothers and their children. That source reports: Mothers yielded over 8 million CDR3 reads, children about 3 million each.

J is TRBJ2-5 and V is TRBV20-1; possibly TRBD1 or TRBD2 for D (6 bases each). The sequencing input was blood. This receptor was identified in a woman aged 40 to 50 in good health. This chain's CDR3 is CSAREGSGAETQYF. CDR3 DNA sequence: TGCAGTGCTAGAGAGGGTTCGGGGGCAGAGACCCAGTACTTC.